This TCR beta chain was obtained from a study of response to subunit inactivated influenza vaccine. Study findings and constraints: The study's authors posited that every seasonal influenza vaccination enlists few new T cells.

TCRdb re-called the RT-PCR reads through MiXCR, storing one row per CDR3 protein. Here the sample spans 400,000 to 550,000 distinct CDR3 sequences, around 25% being singletons. For this clonotype: Antigen specificity is unknown.

V lost 0 bases and J lost 4, with 16 bases in between. CDR1 is LGHNA, CDR2 YSLEER, per germline. The CDR3 has 16 residues. This chain joins TRBV4-3 and TRBJ2-7; the D call may be TRBD1 or TRBD2 (5 bases each). The specimen was CD4+ T cells sorted from PBMCs, collected around 5 days after vaccination. This receptor was obtained from a man between 45 and 60 years old who received an inactivated influenza vaccine. As DNA, the CDR3 is TGCGCCAGCAGCCAAGATATTCAGAGGGGCGGTTACGAGCAGTACTTC. As protein: CASSQDIQRGGYEQYF.